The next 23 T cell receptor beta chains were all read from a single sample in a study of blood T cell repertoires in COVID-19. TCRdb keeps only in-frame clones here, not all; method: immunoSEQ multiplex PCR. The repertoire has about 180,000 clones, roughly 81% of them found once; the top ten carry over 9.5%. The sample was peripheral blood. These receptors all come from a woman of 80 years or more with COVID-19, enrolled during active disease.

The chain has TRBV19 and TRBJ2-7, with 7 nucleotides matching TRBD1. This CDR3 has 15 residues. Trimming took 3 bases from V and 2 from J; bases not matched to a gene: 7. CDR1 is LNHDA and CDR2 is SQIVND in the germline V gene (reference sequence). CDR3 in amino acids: CASSMFGDRPYEQYF. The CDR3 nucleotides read TGTGCCAGTAGTATGTTCGGGGACAGACCCTACGAGCAGTACTTC.

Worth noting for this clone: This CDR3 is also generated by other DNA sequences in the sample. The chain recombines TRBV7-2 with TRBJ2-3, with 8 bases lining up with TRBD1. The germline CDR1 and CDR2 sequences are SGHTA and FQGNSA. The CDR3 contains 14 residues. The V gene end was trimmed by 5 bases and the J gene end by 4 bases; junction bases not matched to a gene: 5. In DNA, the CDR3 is TGTGCCAGCAGCCCCGGACAGGGCCCAGATACGCAGTATTTT. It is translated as CASSPGQGPDTQYF.

CDR3: CAINSDRGKSGYTF. As DNA, the CDR3 is TGTGCCATCAATTCGGACAGGGGGAAATCTGGCTACACCTTC. The V call is TRBV10-3, the J call TRBJ1-2; TRBD1 agrees at 10 bases. The CDR3 has 14 residues. V lost 7 bases to trimming and J lost 7 bases; unmatched junction nucleotides: 9. CDR1 is ENHRY, CDR2 SYGVKD, per germline.

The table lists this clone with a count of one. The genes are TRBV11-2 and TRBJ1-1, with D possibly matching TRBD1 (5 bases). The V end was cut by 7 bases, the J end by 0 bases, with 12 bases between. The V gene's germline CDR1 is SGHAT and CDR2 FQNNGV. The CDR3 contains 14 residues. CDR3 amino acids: CASTLRGMNTEAFF. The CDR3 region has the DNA TGTGCCAGCACCTTGCGGGGCATGAACACTGAAGCTTTCTTT.

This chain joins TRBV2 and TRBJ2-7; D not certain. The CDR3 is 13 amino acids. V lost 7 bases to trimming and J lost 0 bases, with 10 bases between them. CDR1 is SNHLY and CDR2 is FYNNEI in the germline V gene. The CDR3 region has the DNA TGTGCCAGCACTTGGGCCCTCTCCTACGAGCAGTACTTC. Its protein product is CASTWALSYEQYF.

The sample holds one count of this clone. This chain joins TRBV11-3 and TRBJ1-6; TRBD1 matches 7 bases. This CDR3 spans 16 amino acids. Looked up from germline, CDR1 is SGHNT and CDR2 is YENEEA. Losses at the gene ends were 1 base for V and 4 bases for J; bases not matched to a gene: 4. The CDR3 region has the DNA TGTGCCAGCAGCTTAGTAGGGGGCGCGTATAATTCACCCCTCCACTTT. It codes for CASSLVGGAYNSPLHF.

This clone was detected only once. CDR3 sequence: CASASLAGMGRSYEQYF. CDR3 nucleotides: TGTGCCAGCGCCTCACTAGCGGGAATGGGGCGTTCCTACGAGCAGTACTTC. This rearrangement joins TRBV28 to TRBJ2-7; 10 nucleotides match TRBD2. Trimming took 8 bases from V and 1 from J; bases not matched to a gene: 14. Germline V lookup: CDR1 MDHEN, CDR2 SYDVKM. There are 17 residues in the CDR3.

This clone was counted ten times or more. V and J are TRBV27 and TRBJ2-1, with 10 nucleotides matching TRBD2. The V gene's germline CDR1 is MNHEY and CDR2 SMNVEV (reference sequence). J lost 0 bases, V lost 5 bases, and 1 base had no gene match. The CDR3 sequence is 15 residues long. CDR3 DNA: TGTGCCAGCAGTGCTAGCGGGAGCTCCTACAATGAGCAGTTCTTC. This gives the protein CASSASGSSYNEQFF.

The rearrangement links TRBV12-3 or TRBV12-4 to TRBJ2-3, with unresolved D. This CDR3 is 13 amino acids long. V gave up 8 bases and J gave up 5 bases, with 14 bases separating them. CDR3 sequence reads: CASRLADQDTQYF. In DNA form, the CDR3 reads TGTGCCAGCCGACTCGCTGATCAAGATACGCAGTATTTT.

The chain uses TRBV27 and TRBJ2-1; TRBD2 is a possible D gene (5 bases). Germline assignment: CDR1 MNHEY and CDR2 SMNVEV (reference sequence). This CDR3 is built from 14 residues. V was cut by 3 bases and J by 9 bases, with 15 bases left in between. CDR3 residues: CASSFGDGVSEQFF. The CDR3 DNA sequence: TGTGCCAGCAGTTTCGGTGACGGGGTGAGTGAGCAGTTCTTC.

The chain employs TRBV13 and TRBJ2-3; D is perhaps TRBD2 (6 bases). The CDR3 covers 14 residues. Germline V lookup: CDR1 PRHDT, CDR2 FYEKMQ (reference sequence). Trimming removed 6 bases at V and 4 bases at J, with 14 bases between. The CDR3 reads CASRWRGTSDTQYF. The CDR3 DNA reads TGTGCCAGCAGATGGCGGGGTACGTCAGATACGCAGTATTTT. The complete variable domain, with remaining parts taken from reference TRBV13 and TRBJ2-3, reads AAGVIQSPRHLIKEKRETATLKCYPIPRHDTVYWYQQGPGQDPQFLISFYEKMQSDKGSIPDRFSAQQFSDYHSELNMSSLELGDSALYFCASRWRGTSDTQYFGPGTRLTVL.

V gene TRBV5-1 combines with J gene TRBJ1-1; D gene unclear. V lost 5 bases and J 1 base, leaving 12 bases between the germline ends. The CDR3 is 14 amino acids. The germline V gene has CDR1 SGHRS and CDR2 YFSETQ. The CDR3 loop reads CASSLGRTNTEAFF. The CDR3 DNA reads TGCGCCAGCAGTCTCGGGAGAACGAACACTGAAGCTTTCTTT.

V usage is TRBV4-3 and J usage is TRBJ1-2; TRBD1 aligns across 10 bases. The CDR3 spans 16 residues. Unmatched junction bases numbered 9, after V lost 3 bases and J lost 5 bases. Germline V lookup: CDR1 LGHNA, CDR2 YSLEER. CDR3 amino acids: CASSQDWTGGRYGYTF. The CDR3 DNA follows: TGCGCCAGCAGCCAGGACTGGACAGGGGGGAGGTATGGCTACACCTTC.

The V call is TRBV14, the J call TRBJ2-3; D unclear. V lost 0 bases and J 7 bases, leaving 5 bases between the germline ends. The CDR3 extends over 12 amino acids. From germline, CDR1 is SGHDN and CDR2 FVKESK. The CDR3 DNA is TGTGCCAGCAGCCAAGACAGGTATACGCAGTATTTT. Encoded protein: CASSQDRYTQYF. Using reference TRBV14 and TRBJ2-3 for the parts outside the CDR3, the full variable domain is EAGVTQFPSHSVIEKGQTVTLRCDPISGHDNLYWYRRVMGKEIKFLLHFVKESKQDESGMPNNRFLAERTGGTYSTLKVQPAELEDSGVYFCASSQDRYTQYFGPGTRLTVL.

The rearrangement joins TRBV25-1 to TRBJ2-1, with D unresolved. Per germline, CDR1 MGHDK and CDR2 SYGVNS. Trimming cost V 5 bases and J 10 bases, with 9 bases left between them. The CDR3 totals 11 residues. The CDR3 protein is CASSSQVEQFF. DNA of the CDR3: TGTGCCAGCAGTAGTCAGGTAGAGCAGTTCTTC.

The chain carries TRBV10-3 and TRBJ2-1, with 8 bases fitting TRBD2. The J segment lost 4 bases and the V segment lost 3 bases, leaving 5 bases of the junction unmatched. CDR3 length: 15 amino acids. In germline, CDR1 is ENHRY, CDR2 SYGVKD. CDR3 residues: CAISDPGLGYNEQFF. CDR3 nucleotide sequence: TGTGCCATCAGTGACCCGGGACTAGGTTACAATGAGCAGTTCTTC.

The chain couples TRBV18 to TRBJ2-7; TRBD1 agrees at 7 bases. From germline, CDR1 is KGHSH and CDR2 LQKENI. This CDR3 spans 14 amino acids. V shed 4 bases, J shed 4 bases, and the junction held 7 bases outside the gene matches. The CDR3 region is CASSHPGQYYEQYF. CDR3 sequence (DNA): TGTGCCAGCTCACATCCGGGACAGTATTACGAGCAGTACTTC.

CDR3: CASSPGLAVNEQFF. As DNA, the CDR3 is TGTGCCAGCAGCCCCGGACTAGCTGTCAATGAGCAGTTCTTC. The chain uses TRBV7-2 and TRBJ2-1; TRBD2 matches 8 bases. V trimming: 5 bases; J trimming: 6 bases; junction bases outside the gene matches: 6. This CDR3 is built from 14 residues. Germline loops: CDR1 SGHTA, CDR2 FQGNSA.

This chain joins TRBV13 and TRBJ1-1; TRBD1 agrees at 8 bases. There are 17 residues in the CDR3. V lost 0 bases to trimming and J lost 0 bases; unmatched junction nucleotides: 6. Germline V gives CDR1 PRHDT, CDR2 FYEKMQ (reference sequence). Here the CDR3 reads CASSLGRTGIMNTEAFF. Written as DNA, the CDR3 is TGTGCCAGCAGCTTAGGTAGGACAGGGATTATGAACACTGAAGCTTTCTTT.

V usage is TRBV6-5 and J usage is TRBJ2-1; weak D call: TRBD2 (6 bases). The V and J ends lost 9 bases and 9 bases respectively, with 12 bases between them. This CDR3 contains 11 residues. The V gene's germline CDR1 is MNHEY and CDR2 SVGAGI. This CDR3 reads CASGRSGEQFF. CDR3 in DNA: TGTGCCAGTGGGAGGAGCGGTGAGCAGTTCTTC.

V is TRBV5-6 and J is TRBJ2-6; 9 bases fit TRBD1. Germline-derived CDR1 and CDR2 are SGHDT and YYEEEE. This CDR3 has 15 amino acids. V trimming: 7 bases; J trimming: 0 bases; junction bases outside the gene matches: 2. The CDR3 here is CASRDRASGANVLTF. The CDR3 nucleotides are TGTGCCAGCCGGGACAGGGCCTCTGGGGCCAACGTCCTGACTTTC.

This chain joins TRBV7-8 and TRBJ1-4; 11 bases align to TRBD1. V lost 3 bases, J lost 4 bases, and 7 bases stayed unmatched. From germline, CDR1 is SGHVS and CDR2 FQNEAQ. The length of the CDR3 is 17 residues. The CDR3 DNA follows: TGTGCCAGCAGCTTCGGACAGGGGGCTATTAGTAATGAAAAACTGTTTTTT. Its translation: CASSFGQGAISNEKLFF.

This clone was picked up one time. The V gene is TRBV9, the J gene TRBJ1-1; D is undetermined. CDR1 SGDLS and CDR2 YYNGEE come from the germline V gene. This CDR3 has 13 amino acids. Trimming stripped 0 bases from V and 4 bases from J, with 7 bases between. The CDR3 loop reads CASSVGRFTEAFF. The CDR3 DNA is TGTGCCAGCAGCGTAGGCAGGTTCACTGAAGCTTTCTTT.